This T cell receptor (beta chain) was sequenced in a study of blood T cells in healthy people across ages. A second PCR, run for 7 to 11 cycles, used a sample-barcoded 5' primer plus a J-beta primer mix. TCRdb re-analysed the 5' RACE reads in MiXCR, keeping a single row per CDR3 protein. The sample shows about 780,000 distinct CDR3 sequences, roughly 24% of them seen only once. The sample holds a few counts of this clonotype. From germline, CDR1 is LGHDT and CDR2 YNNKEL (reference sequence). The CDR3 consists of 14 residues. V shed 4 bases and J 4 bases; nucleotides not matched to a gene: 6. The same sample was also used in a study of T cells of mothers and their children. That report notes: Clones that were microchimeric and persistent were not detected among T cells.

This receptor was taken from a boy aged 5-17 years in good health. This sequence joins TRBV3-1 and TRBJ2-5; 7 positions match TRBD1. Specimen: blood. CDR3 region: CASSRKGGGETQYF. The DNA of the CDR3 is TGTGCCAGCAGCCGCAAAGGGGGCGGAGAGACCCAGTACTTC.